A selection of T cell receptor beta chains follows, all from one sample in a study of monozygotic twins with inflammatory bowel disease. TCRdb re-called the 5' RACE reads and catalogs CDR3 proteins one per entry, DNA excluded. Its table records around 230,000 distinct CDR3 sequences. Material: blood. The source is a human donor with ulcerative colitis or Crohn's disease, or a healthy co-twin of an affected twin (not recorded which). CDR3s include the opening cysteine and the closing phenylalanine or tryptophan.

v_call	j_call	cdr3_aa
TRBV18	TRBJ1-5	CASSSDGNVGQPQHF
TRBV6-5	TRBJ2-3	CASSYSSGGPTDTQYF
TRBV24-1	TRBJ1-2	CATSEDRDYGYTF
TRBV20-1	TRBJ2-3	CSARDKLLAGGPRFVDTQYF
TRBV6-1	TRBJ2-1	CASSPWSRLGSNEQFF
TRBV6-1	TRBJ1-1	CASRHDSILMNTEAFF
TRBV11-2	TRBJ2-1	CASSSGTGNVDEQFF
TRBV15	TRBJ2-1	CATEGSGGYNEQFF
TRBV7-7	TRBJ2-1	CASSVGTSGANEQFF
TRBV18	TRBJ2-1	CASSPPRDRGTNEQFF
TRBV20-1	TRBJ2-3	CRGYQLAGGPTDTQYF
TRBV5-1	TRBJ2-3	CASSLVGTEFHTQYF
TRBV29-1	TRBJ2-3	CSVEAGADTQYF
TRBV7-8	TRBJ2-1	CASSLTAGVSYNEQFF
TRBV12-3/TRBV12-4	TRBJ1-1	CASSPRQSWTEAFF
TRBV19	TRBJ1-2	CASSKGIDYGYTF